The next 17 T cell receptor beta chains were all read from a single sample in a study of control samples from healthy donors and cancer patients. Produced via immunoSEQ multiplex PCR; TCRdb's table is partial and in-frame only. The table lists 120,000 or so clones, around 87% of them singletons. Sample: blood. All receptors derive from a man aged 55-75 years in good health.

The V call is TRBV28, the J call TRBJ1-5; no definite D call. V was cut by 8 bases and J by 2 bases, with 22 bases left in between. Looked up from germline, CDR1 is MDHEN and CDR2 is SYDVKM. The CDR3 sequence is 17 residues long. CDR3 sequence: CASSYVTGEVGNQPQHF. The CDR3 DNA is TGTGCCAGCTCTTATGTTACGGGCGAGGTCGGCAATCAGCCCCAGCATTTT. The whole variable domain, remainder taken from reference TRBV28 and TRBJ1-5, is DVKVTQSSRYLVKRTGEKVFLECVQDMDHENMFWYRQDPGLGLRLIYFSYDVKMKEKGDIPEGYSVSREKKERFSLILESASTNQTSMYLCASSYVTGEVGNQPQHFGDGTRLSIL.

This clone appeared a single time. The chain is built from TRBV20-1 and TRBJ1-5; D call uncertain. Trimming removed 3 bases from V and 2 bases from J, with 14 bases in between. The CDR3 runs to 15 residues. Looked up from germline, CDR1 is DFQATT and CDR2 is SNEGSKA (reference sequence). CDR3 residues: CSASYPGSGNQPQHF. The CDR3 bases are TGCAGTGCTAGTTATCCGGGGTCAGGCAATCAGCCCCAGCATTTT.

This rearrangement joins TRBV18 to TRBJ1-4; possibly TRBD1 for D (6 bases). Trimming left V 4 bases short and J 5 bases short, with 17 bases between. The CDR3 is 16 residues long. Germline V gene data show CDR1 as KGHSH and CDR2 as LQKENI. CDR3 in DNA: TGTGCCAGCTCACTGACTACGGGGGCTAAGAATGAAAAACTGTTTTTT. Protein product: CASSLTTGAKNEKLFF.

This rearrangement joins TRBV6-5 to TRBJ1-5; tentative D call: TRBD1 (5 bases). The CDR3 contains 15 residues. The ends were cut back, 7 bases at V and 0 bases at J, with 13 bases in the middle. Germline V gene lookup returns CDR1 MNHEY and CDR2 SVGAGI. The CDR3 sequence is CASIGAEYSNQPQHF. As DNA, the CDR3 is TGTGCCAGCATCGGGGCAGAATATAGCAATCAGCCCCAGCATTTT.

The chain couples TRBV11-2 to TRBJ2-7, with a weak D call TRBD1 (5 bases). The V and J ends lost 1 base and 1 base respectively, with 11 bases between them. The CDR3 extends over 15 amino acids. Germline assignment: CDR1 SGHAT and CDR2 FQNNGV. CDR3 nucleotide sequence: TGTGCCAGCAGCTTAGTCCAGGGCTGGTCCTACGAGCAGTACTTC. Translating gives CASSLVQGWSYEQYF.

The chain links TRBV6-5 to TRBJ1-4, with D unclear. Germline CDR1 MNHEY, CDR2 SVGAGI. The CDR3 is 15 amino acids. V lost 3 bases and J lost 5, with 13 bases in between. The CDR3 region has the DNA TGTGCCAGCAGTTATGGCGGCAGGAAGAATGAAAAACTGTTTTTT. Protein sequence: CASSYGGRKNEKLFF.

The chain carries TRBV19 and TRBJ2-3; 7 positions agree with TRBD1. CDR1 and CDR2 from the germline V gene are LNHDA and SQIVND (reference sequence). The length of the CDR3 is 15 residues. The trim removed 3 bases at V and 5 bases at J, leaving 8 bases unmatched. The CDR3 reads CASSMPSAGGDTQYF. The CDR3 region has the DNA TGTGCCAGTAGTATGCCGTCGGCAGGGGGAGATACGCAGTATTTT.

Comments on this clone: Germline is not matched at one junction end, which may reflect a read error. The CDR3 reads CASSLQTGSAAF. CDR3 bases: TGTGCCAGCAGCTTGCAAACAGGATCCGCAGCCTTC. The chain joins TRBV7-2 to TRBJ2-4, with D perhaps matching TRBD1 (5 bases). CDR1 and CDR2 (germline): SGHTA, FQGNSA. The CDR3 spans 12 residues.

CDR3 protein: CATSDPRTETNYGYTF. Here the CDR3 DNA reads TGTGCCACCAGTGACCCAAGGACAGAAACGAACTATGGCTACACCTTC. This chain links TRBV24-1 with TRBJ1-2; a weak D match, TRBD1 (6 bases). The CDR3 loop spans 16 amino acids. V was trimmed by 4 bases and J by 2 bases, leaving 16 bases between them. CDR1 and CDR2 from the germline V gene are KGHDR and SFDVKD.

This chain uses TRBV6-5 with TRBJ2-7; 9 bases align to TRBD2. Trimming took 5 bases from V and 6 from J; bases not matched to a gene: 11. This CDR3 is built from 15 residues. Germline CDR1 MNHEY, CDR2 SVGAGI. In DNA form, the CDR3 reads TGTGCCAGCAGTCCTAGCGGGGATTATGGTTCCGAGCAGTACTTC. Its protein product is CASSPSGDYGSEQYF.

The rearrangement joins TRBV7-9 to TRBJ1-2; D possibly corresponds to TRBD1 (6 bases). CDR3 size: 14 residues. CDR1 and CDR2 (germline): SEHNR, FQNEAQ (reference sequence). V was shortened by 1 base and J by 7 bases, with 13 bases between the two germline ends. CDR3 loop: CASSLDTTGTGYTF. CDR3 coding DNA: TGTGCCAGCAGCTTAGATACTACAGGGACTGGCTACACCTTC.

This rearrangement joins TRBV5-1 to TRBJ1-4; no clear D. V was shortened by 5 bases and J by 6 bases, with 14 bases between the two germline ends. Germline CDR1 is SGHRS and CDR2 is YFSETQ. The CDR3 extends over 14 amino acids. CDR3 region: CASRNAAGYEKLFF. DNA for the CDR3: TGCGCCAGCAGGAATGCTGCCGGTTATGAAAAACTGTTTTTT.

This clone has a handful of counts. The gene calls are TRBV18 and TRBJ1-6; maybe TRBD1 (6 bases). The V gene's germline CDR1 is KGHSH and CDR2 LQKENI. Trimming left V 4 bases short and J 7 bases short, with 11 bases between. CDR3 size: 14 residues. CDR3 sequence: CASSQQGTNSPLHF. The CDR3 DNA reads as TGTGCCAGCTCACAGCAGGGGACGAATTCACCCCTCCACTTT.

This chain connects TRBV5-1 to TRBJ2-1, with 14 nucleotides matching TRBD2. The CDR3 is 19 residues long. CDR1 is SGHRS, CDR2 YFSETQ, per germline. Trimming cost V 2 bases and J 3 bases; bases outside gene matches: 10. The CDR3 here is CASSLKYPGLAGVYNEQFF. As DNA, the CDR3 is TGCGCCAGCAGCTTAAAGTACCCGGGACTAGCGGGGGTCTACAATGAGCAGTTCTTC.

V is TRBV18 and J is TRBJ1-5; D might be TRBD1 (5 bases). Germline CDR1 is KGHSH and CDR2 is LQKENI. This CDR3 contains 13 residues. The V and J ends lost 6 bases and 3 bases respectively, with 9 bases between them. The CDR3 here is CASSQGVNQPQHF. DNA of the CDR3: TGTGCCAGCTCCCAGGGAGTCAATCAGCCCCAGCATTTT.

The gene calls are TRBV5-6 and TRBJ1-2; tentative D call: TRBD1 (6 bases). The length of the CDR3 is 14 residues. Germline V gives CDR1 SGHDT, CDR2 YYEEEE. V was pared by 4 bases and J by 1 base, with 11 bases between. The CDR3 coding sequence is TGTGCCAGCAGCGCCGGGACAAGTAACTATGGCTACACCTTC. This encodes CASSAGTSNYGYTF.

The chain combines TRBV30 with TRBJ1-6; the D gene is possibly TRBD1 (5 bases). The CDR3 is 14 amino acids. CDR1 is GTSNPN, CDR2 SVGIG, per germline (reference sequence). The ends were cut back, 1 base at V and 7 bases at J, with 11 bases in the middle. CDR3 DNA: TGTGCCTGGAGTGGGTGGGGCCCGAATTCACCCCTCCACTTT. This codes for CAWSGWGPNSPLHF.